Below, one TCR beta chain is given with its context. Its matching antigen is unknown. The data belong to a study of post-analysis software for immune sequencing data. Study results and limitations: Five TRBV segments were significantly more frequent in patients than in controls. TRBV5-6, TRBV5-1 and TRBV20-1 were among these segments.

cDNA libraries of TCR beta carried unique molecular identifiers. MiXCR was run by TCRdb on the PCR reads, yielding one entry per CDR3 protein. Of approximately 460,000 distinct CDR3 sequences detected, approximately 45% appear once; the ten largest clones hold about an eighth. V lost 4 bases and J lost 3, with 13 bases in between. The length of the CDR3 is 13 residues. CDR1 SQVTM and CDR2 ANQGSEA come from the germline V gene. The genes are TRBV29-1 and TRBJ2-7; D is ambiguous. The sequenced sample consisted of blood. This receptor was identified in a girl between 10 and 17 years old with multiple sclerosis. This CDR3 is CSVGSGPDYEQYF. Written as DNA, the CDR3 is TGCAGCGTTGGGTCAGGCCCAGACTACGAGCAGTACTTC.